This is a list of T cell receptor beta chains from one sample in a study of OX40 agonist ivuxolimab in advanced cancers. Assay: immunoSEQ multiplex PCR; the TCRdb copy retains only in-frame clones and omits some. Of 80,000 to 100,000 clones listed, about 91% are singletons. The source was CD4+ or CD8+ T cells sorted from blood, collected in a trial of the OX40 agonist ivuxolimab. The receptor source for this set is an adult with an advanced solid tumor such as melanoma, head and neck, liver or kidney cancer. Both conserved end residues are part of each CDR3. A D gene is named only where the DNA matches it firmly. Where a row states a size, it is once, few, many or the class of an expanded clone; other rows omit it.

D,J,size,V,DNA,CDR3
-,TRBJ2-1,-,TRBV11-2,TGTGCCAGCAGCTTGAGTAATGAGCAGTTCTTC,CASSLSNEQFF
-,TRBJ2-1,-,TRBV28,TGTGCCAGCAGTTTCATCCGGCCCGCCAATGAGCAGTTCTTC,CASSFIRPANEQFF
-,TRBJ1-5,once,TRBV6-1,TGTGCCAGCACTATCGGGGTCAATCAGCCCCAGCATTTT,CASTIGVNQPQHF
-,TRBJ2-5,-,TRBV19,TGTGCCAGTAGTCCCCCCGGGGCCTACCAAGAGACCCAGTACTTC,CASSPPGAYQETQYF
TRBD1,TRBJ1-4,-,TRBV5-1,TGCGCCAGCAGCCGCGGAGGGGGCGAAGAAAAACTGTTTTTT,CASSRGGGEEKLFF
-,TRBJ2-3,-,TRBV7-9,TGTGCCAGCAGCTTACCAGGACACCCAACGCAGTATTTT,CASSLPGHPTQYF
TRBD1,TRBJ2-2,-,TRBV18,TGTGCCAGCTCACCTAGGACAGGGACGAACACCGGGGAGCTGTTTTTT,CASSPRTGTNTGELFF
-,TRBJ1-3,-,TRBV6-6,TGTGCCAGCAGTTCTGGTCCCTACGGAAACACCATATATTTT,CASSSGPYGNTIYF
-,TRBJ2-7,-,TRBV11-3,TGTGCCAGCAGCCTACCCGGGACTTCTTCCTACGAGCAGTACTTC,CASSLPGTSSYEQYF
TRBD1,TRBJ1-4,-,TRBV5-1,TGCGCCAGCAGCTCGACAGGGACAACTAATGAAAAACTGTTTTTT,CASSSTGTTNEKLFF
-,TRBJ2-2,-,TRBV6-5,TGTGCCAGCAGTTGGGACACCGCGAACACCGGGGAGCTGTTTTTT,CASSWDTANTGELFF
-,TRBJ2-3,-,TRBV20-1,TGCAGTGCGGCGGAGGATACGCAGTATTTT,CSAAEDTQYF
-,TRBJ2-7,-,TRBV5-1,TGCGCCAGCAGCCCGAATACTTTGGCACCCACCAGGGACGAGCAGTACTTC,CASSPNTLAPTRDEQYF
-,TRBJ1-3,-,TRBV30,TGTGCCTGGAGTGGAAGGAATAGGTTGAGCTCTGGAAACACCATATATTTT,CAWSGRNRLSSGNTIYF
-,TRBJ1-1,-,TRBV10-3,TGTGCCATCAGTGAGTCTTGGGCGGACACTGAAGCTTTCTTT,CAISESWADTEAFF
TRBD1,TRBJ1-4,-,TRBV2,TGTGCCAGCAGTGCTGGAAGGACAGGGAATGAAAAACTGTTTTTT,CASSAGRTGNEKLFF
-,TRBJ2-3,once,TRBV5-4,TGTGCCAGCAGCCATGGGACACTATCCCCCACAGATACGCAGTATTTT,CASSHGTLSPTDTQYF
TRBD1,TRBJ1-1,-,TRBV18,TGTGCCAGCTCCCCCGACAGGGGGATCACTGAAGCTTTCTTT,CASSPDRGITEAFF
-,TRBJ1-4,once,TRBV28,TGTGCCAGCAGTTTCCCACAGGGCACTAATGAAAAACTGTTTTTT,CASSFPQGTNEKLFF
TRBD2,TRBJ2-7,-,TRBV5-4,TGTGCCAGCAGCGCGGGTAGCGGGAGTGTTTACGAGCAGTACTTC,CASSAGSGSVYEQYF
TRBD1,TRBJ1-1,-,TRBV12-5,TGTGCTAGTGGTTTGGATATGAGGACAGGAAGGAACACTGAAGCTTTCTTT,CASGLDMRTGRNTEAFF
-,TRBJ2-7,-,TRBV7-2,TGTGCCAGCAGCTTAGTGGGACCGAGTGGATACGAGCAGTACTTC,CASSLVGPSGYEQYF
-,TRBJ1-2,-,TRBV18,TGTGCCAGCTCCCGGTTGGAAGATTCTAACTATGGCTACACCTTC,CASSRLEDSNYGYTF